This T cell receptor beta chain was recorded in a study of CD8 T cells in ankylosing spondylitis. Study-wide findings and caveats: Within ankylosing spondylitis blood, a TCR beta motif made up of seven or eight highly homologous variants appeared to be characteristic. Clones linked to disease were reported to show significant enrichment in matched ankylosing spondylitis synovial fluid. In synovial fluid and blood from reactive arthritis, some motif variants were previously reported. Disease-linked clones were found to be CD8+ and relatively rare in peripheral blood.

This clonotype has just a few counts. Its antigen is undetermined. A single record per CDR3 protein comes from TCRdb applying MiXCR to the 5' RACE reads. The sample includes roughly 130,000 distinct CDR3 sequences, approximately 13% of them seen just once. Germline V gene lookup returns CDR1 SGHRS and CDR2 YFSETQ. The CDR3 length is 14 residues. With V trimmed by 2 bases and J by 10 bases, 6 bases remained unmatched. The chain has TRBV5-1 and TRBJ2-1, with 10 bases that match TRBD1. This receptor was obtained from a female donor with ankylosing spondylitis or in good health (not recorded which). The sample taken for sequencing was blood, either unsorted or a sorted T cell fraction (not recorded which). CDR3 nucleotide sequence: TGCGCCAGCAGCTTCCGACAGGGGGCCAACGAGCAGTTCTTC. Encoded protein: CASSFRQGANEQFF.